Following are 28 T cell receptor beta chains from one sample sequenced in a study of radiotherapy plus CTLA-4 blockade in lung cancer. Sequencing used immunoSEQ multiplex PCR; TCRdb keeps in-frame clones, though not all of them. The repertoire holds around 59,000 clones, with around three quarters as singletons. This sample comprised peripheral blood, obtained from a patient treated with radiotherapy plus ipilimumab. Receptors were obtained from a human donor with non-small cell lung cancer whose response to radiotherapy plus ipilimumab could not be evaluated.

This clone showed up just a few times. This chain links TRBV5-6 with TRBJ1-2, with no clear D. The CDR3 is 15 residues long. The V end was cut by 1 base, the J end by 4 bases, with 14 bases between. CDR1 is SGHDT, CDR2 YYEEEE, per germline. Here the CDR3 DNA reads TGTGCCAGCAGCTTGACCCCGGGTCCCTTCTATGGCTACACCTTC. This translates into CASSLTPGPFYGYTF. Based on the CDR3 plus reference TRBV5-6 and TRBJ1-2, the full variable domain is DAGVTQSPTHLIKTRGQQVTLRCSPKSGHDTVSWYQQALGQGPQFIFQYYEEEERQRGNFPDRFSGHQFPNYSSELNVNALLLGDSALYLCASSLTPGPFYGYTFGSGTRLTVV.

The chain carries TRBV10-3 and TRBJ1-1; D remains unclear. The CDR3 spans 15 residues. Trimming took 2 bases from V and 4 from J, leaving 14 bases between them. Germline CDR1 reads ENHRY; CDR2 reads SYGVKD. Here the CDR3 reads CAISEEVSRGTEAFF. In DNA, the CDR3 is TGTGCCATCAGTGAGGAGGTCAGTCGGGGCACTGAAGCTTTCTTT.

This clone was observed a few times. The chain links TRBV4-3 to TRBJ2-5, with D hard to call. This CDR3 has 15 residues. The ends were cut back, 0 bases at V and 7 bases at J, with 15 bases in the middle. Germline CDR1 is LGHNA and CDR2 is YSLEER. The CDR3 sequence is CASSQERSASWTQYF. CDR3 in DNA: TGCGCCAGCAGCCAAGAAAGGAGCGCATCGTGGACCCAGTACTTC.

The gene calls are TRBV14 and TRBJ2-5, with D unclear. V was clipped by 0 bases and J by 5 bases, with 16 bases between them. The V gene's germline CDR1 is SGHDN and CDR2 FVKESK. The CDR3 covers 16 residues. The CDR3 DNA is TGTGCCAGCAGCCAAGATCTCTCCAGCTCCGGGGAGACCCAGTACTTC. Translated, it gives CASSQDLSSSGETQYF.

This clone was seen once. The chain uses TRBV4-1 and TRBJ2-7, with a possible D match to TRBD1 (5 bases). The length of the CDR3 is 13 residues. V lost 4 bases to trimming and J lost 3 bases, with 10 bases between them. Germline CDR1 reads MGHRA; CDR2 reads YSYEKL. The CDR3 protein is CASSLTDSYEQYF. The CDR3 nucleotides are TGCGCCAGCAGCCTGACAGACAGCTACGAGCAGTACTTC.

This chain joins TRBV7-9 and TRBJ1-2; TRBD1 matches at 7 bases. The germline gives CDR1 SEHNR, CDR2 FQNEAQ (reference sequence). V lost 5 bases to trimming and J lost 2 bases; unmatched junction nucleotides: 8. The CDR3 spans 15 residues. CDR3 in amino acids: CASSGAGQKNYGYTF. CDR3 in DNA: TGTGCCAGCAGCGGCGCGGGACAGAAGAACTATGGCTACACCTTC.

The genes are TRBV5-1 and TRBJ2-5, with a tentative D call TRBD1 (6 bases). CDR1 is SGHRS, CDR2 YFSETQ, per germline. Trimming shortened V by 4 bases and J by 1 base, and 14 bases separated the two germline ends. This CDR3 is built from 15 residues. CDR3 residues: CASSGIQGFQETQYF. The CDR3 DNA reads TGCGCCAGCAGCGGGATACAGGGCTTCCAAGAGACCCAGTACTTC.

The genes are TRBV2 and TRBJ2-3; perhaps TRBD1 as D (5 bases). Per the germline V gene, CDR1 is SNHLY and CDR2 is FYNNEI. This CDR3 spans 15 amino acids. Trimming took 6 bases from V and 0 from J, leaving 13 bases between them. This CDR3 is CASSLGQGSTDTQYF. The DNA for the CDR3 is TGTGCCAGCAGCTTAGGACAAGGTAGCACAGATACGCAGTATTTT.

V gene TRBV6-1 combines with J gene TRBJ1-1; no definite D call. CDR3 length: 12 residues. The V gene lost 6 bases and the J gene lost 4 bases, with 9 bases spanning the gap. Germline loops: CDR1 MNHNS, CDR2 SASEGT. The CDR3 is CASRMVGTEAFF. CDR3 DNA sequence: TGTGCCAGCAGGATGGTCGGCACTGAAGCTTTCTTT.

The gene calls are TRBV28 and TRBJ2-5, with a weak D call TRBD2 (6 bases). Germline V gives CDR1 MDHEN, CDR2 SYDVKM. The CDR3 has 15 amino acids. V gave up 3 bases and J gave up 0 bases, with 11 bases separating them. The CDR3 loop is CASSLAGLYQETQYF. The DNA for the CDR3 is TGTGCCAGCAGTTTGGCGGGGCTGTACCAAGAGACCCAGTACTTC.

The chain joins TRBV5-6 to TRBJ1-6, with no clear D. The CDR3 consists of 15 residues. Looked up from germline, CDR1 is SGHDT and CDR2 is YYEEEE. V was clipped by 4 bases and J by 7 bases, with 15 bases between them. The CDR3 reads CASSLFETSNSPLHF. CDR3 coding DNA: TGTGCCAGCAGCCTTTTCGAGACAAGCAATTCACCCCTCCACTTT.

The chain couples TRBV19 to TRBJ2-7; 9 bases line up with TRBD1. The CDR3 sequence is 14 residues long. Unmatched junction bases numbered 5, after V lost 5 bases and J lost 3 bases. Germline CDR1 and CDR2: LNHDA and SQIVND (reference sequence). The CDR3 region has the DNA TGTGCCAGTAGTTGGGACAGGGAGAGCTACGAGCAGTACTTC. Translated: CASSWDRESYEQYF.

This clone was found a few times. V usage is TRBV23-1 and J usage is TRBJ1-6; 8 bases fit TRBD1. TRBV23-1 is identified as an open reading frame with a role that is uncertain. The CDR3 has 19 residues. Losses at the gene ends were 0 bases for V and 0 bases for J; bases not matched to a gene: 7. CDR3 in DNA: TGCGCCAGCAGTCAATCTCAGGACAGGGCGAGCTCCTATAATTCACCCCTCCACTTT. Its protein is CASSQSQDRASSYNSPLHF.

The chain links TRBV19 to TRBJ1-4; D is unresolved. V lost 3 bases and J 8 bases, leaving 16 bases between the germline ends. CDR1 and CDR2 from the germline V gene are LNHDA and SQIVND (reference sequence). The CDR3 is 15 residues long. CDR3 bases: TGTGCCAGTAGTATGATTCTAGGAGGGTACGAAAAACTGTTTTTT. Amino acids: CASSMILGGYEKLFF.

CDR3 nucleotides: TGTGCCAGCTTCGGACAGGGGGGAATCCCTGAAGCTTTCTTT. Translation gives CASFGQGGIPEAFF. The chain combines TRBV18 with TRBJ1-1, with 10 nucleotides matching TRBD1. Per the germline V gene, CDR1 is KGHSH and CDR2 is LQKENI. The V segment lost 7 bases and the J segment 6 bases; nucleotides outside the gene matches: 8. This CDR3 region has 14 residues.

The chain combines TRBV18 with TRBJ1-1; 8 bases agree with TRBD1. Germline-derived CDR1 and CDR2 are KGHSH and LQKENI. The CDR3 runs 14 residues. The V and J ends lost 0 bases and 6 bases, in that order; junction bases with no gene match: 3. The CDR3, as DNA: TGTGCCAGCTCACCACCCTCGGACAGGGCTGAAGCTTTCTTT. Protein sequence: CASSPPSDRAEAFF.

This sequence joins TRBV7-2 and TRBJ1-2; D perhaps matches TRBD1 (6 bases). This CDR3 is built from 17 residues. Germline V gene sequence: CDR1 SGHTA, CDR2 FQGNSA. V lost 1 base and J lost 7, with 22 bases in between. CDR3 sequence: CASSLGVGGAGGSGYTF. The CDR3, as DNA: TGTGCCAGCAGCTTAGGTGTGGGGGGGGCCGGGGGCAGTGGCTACACCTTC.

The V call is TRBV7-3, the J call TRBJ2-1; D may be TRBD1 (7 bases). Germline CDR1 is SGHTA and CDR2 is FQGTGA. V lost 5 bases, J lost 2 bases, and 10 bases lay in between. This CDR3 is 14 amino acids long. Here the CDR3 reads CASSRGTAYNEQFF. The CDR3 DNA is TGTGCCAGCAGCCGGGGGACAGCCTACAATGAGCAGTTCTTC.

The J gene is TRBJ2-7, the V gene TRBV7-2, with 9 bases aligning to TRBD1. CDR1 SGHTA and CDR2 FQGNSA come from the germline V gene. The V gene end was trimmed by 7 bases and the J gene end by 4 bases; junction bases not matched to a gene: 11. The CDR3 has 15 residues. CDR3 sequence (DNA): TGTGCCAGCACCCGGGATGGGGGACAGGGTTACGAGCAGTACTTC. This sequence encodes CASTRDGGQGYEQYF.

V is TRBV5-6 and J is TRBJ2-7; tentatively, D is TRBD2 (5 bases). CDR3 length: 15 residues. Trimming removed 1 base from V and 4 bases from J, with 15 bases in between. CDR1 and CDR2 (germline): SGHDT, YYEEEE. The CDR3 nucleotides are TGTGCCAGCAGCTTGCTCTTTCGACGGGGTTACGAGCAGTACTTC. This codes for CASSLLFRRGYEQYF.

The CDR3 DNA follows: TGTGCCAGTAGTACCAGGGGTTCTCACACTGAAGCTTTCTTT. Its protein product is CASSTRGSHTEAFF. The chain couples TRBV19 to TRBJ1-1; the D gene is possibly TRBD1 (6 bases). V lost 4 bases, J lost 3 bases, and 12 bases lay in between. Germline V gene data show CDR1 as LNHDA and CDR2 as SQIVND (reference sequence). The CDR3 spans 14 residues.

J is TRBJ2-2 and V is TRBV5-1; tentative D call: TRBD2 (6 bases). V shed 7 bases and J shed 3 bases, with 13 bases lying between them. Germline values: CDR1 SGHRS, CDR2 YFSETQ. This CDR3 region has 14 residues. The CDR3 sequence is CASDAGYDTGELFF. The CDR3 nucleotides are TGCGCCAGCGATGCGGGGTATGACACCGGGGAGCTGTTTTTT.

CDR3 bases: TGTGCCAGCAGCTGGGCAGCGAACACTGAAGCTTTCTTT. It is translated as CASSWAANTEAFF. The chain links TRBV11-3 to TRBJ1-1; D is ambiguous. V gave up 4 bases and J gave up 1 base, with 7 bases separating them. This CDR3 is 13 amino acids long. Germline CDR1 reads SGHNT; CDR2 reads YENEEA.

This chain links TRBV19 with TRBJ2-7; 7 positions agree with TRBD1. CDR3 length: 18 amino acids. The germline gives CDR1 LNHDA, CDR2 SQIVND (reference sequence). Unmatched junction bases numbered 12, after V lost 0 bases and J lost 1 base. The CDR3 nucleotides read TGTGCCAGTAGTATAGATGGGTATTGGGACAGCGGATCCTACGAGCAGTACTTC. It translates to CASSIDGYWDSGSYEQYF.

The chain couples TRBV30 to TRBJ2-4; maybe TRBD2 (5 bases). This CDR3 is built from 14 residues. Germline assignment: CDR1 GTSNPN and CDR2 SVGIG (reference sequence). V lost 5 bases to trimming and J lost 0 bases, with 11 bases between them. The DNA of the CDR3 is TGTGCCTGGGACCACGGACTAGCCAAAAACATTCAGTACTTC. Translated, it gives CAWDHGLAKNIQYF.

This clone appeared a few times. V usage is TRBV4-2 and J usage is TRBJ2-1; 7 nucleotides match TRBD1. CDR3 length: 17 amino acids. The V gene end was trimmed by 4 bases and the J gene end by 2 bases; junction bases not matched to a gene: 11. Per the germline V gene, CDR1 is LGHNA and CDR2 is YNFKEQ. CDR3 amino acids: CASSPRSTGFPYNEQFF. In nucleotides, the CDR3 is TGTGCCAGCAGCCCCCGATCGACAGGGTTTCCCTACAATGAGCAGTTCTTC.

The chain carries TRBV5-1 and TRBJ1-1; TRBD1 agrees at 9 bases. The CDR3 length is 15 residues. V was clipped by 0 bases and J by 4 bases; unmatched bases: 4. CDR1 and CDR2 (germline): SGHRS, YFSETQ. CDR3 in amino acids: CASSLDRGLVTEAFF. The CDR3 DNA reads as TGCGCCAGCAGCTTGGACAGGGGGCTGGTCACTGAAGCTTTCTTT.

The chain combines TRBV5-1 with TRBJ1-5; D is unresolved. This CDR3 comprises 14 residues. V lost 0 bases to trimming and J lost 6 bases, with 10 bases between them. Germline V gene sequence: CDR1 SGHRS, CDR2 YFSETQ. The DNA of the CDR3 is TGCGCCAGCAGCTTGGGGGAGGAGGGTCAGCCCCAGCATTTT. Translated, it gives CASSLGEEGQPQHF.